The rows below give T cell receptor beta chains drawn from one sample of a study of identical twins. From the 5' RACE reads, TCRdb called clonotypes with MiXCR, one entry per CDR3 protein. Altogether about 100,000 distinct CDR3 sequences are present, under 7% being singletons, with the ten largest covering approximately 12%. The sample taken for sequencing was memory T cells sorted from blood. These receptor sequences come from a woman aged 50 to 60 in good health. CDR3s include the opening cysteine and the closing phenylalanine or tryptophan. D genes are given only for firm matches. Only part of the rows carry a size: once, few, many, or a class if the clone is expanded.

clone_size j_call d_call cdr3_length v_call cdr3_nt cdr3_aa
many TRBJ2-2 TRBD1 15 TRBV24-1 TGTGCCACCAGGACGGGACAGGGGAACACCGGGGAGCTGTTTTTT CATRTGQGNTGELFF
many TRBJ1-5 - 13 TRBV20-1 TGCAGTGAGGTTGGGCCAAGGTGTCAGCCCCAGCATTTT CSEVGPRCQPQHF
many TRBJ1-1 - 15 TRBV29-1 TGCAGCGTTGAAATGGTTCGGAAGGGAAACACTGAAGCTTTCTTT CSVEMVRKGNTEAFF
many TRBJ2-2 - 11 TRBV7-9 TGTGCCAGCCACCGATACGGGGAGCTGTTTTTT CASHRYGELFF
many TRBJ2-5 - 14 TRBV5-6 TGTGCCAGCAGCTTGGACGGGACAACAGAGACCCAGTACTTC CASSLDGTTETQYF
many TRBJ1-3 TRBD1 15 TRBV6-5 TGTGCCAGCAGTGGGGACAGGGGAGTGCGTAACACCATATATTTT CASSGDRGVRNTIYF
many TRBJ2-1 TRBD2 15 TRBV6-4 TGTGCCAGCAGTGATGAGGCTAGCGGGAGCAATGAGCAGTTCTTC CASSDEASGSNEQFF
few TRBJ2-1 - 15 TRBV19 TGTGCCAGTAGTATCCGGCGGGGTCGAAGGAATGAGCAGTTCTTC CASSIRRGRRNEQFF
many TRBJ2-1 TRBD2 16 TRBV5-1 TGCGCCAGCAGGAAGGCAGCGGGATCTAGTTACAATGAGCAGTTCTTC CASRKAAGSSYNEQFF
many TRBJ1-2 - 13 TRBV5-6 TGTGCCAGCACCCTAAGGGGAAACTATGGCTACACCTTC CASTLRGNYGYTF
many TRBJ2-7 - 15 TRBV9 TGTGCCAGCAGCGTACAGGGGCAGGACTGGAACGAGCAGTACTTC CASSVQGQDWNEQYF
- TRBJ1-4 TRBD1 14 TRBV5-1 TGCGCCAGCAGCTACGGGACAGATTCCGAAAAACTGTTTTTT CASSYGTDSEKLFF
many TRBJ2-1 - 15 TRBV14 TGTGCCAGCAGCCAACCTACCGGGAAAGGCAATGAGCAGTTCTTC CASSQPTGKGNEQFF
many TRBJ2-3 - 13 TRBV12-3/TRBV12-4 TGTGCCAGCAGTTTACTCTTAACAGATACGCAGTATTTT CASSLLLTDTQYF
few TRBJ1-2 TRBD1 12 TRBV19 TGTGCCAGTAGTATGGACAGGCTCGGCTACACCTTC CASSMDRLGYTF
many TRBJ2-7 - 14 TRBV18 TGTGCCAGCTCACCAATGCAGGACTCCTACGAGCAGTACTTC CASSPMQDSYEQYF
many TRBJ1-2 - 11 TRBV19 TGTGCCAGTAGTATGGTCGCCACGTCCGCCTTC CASSMVATSAF
- TRBJ2-7 TRBD1 14 TRBV27 TGTGCCAGCAGATCTACAGGGGGGTCCTACGAGCAGTACTTC CASRSTGGSYEQYF
few TRBJ1-1 - 11 TRBV20-1 TGCAGTGCTAGAGATCAGTTTGAAGCTTTCTTT CSARDQFEAFF
many TRBJ2-3 TRBD2 13 TRBV20-1 TGCAGTGCCACGCGGGGGGCCACAGATACGCAGTATTTT CSATRGATDTQYF
many TRBJ2-1 - 14 TRBV20-1 TGCAGTGCTAGAGATCGAGTCAGAATTGATGAGCAGTTCTTC CSARDRVRIDEQFF
few TRBJ2-7 TRBD2 12 TRBV5-1 TGCGCCAGCAGGACTAGCGGGGACGAGCAGTACTTC CASRTSGDEQYF
many TRBJ2-3 - 15 TRBV12-5 TGTGCTAGTGGTTTTACAGCGGCTAGCACAGATACGCAGTATTTT CASGFTAASTDTQYF
many TRBJ1-4 - 12 TRBV5-1 TGCGCCAGCCGGGACAATAATGAAAAACTGTTTTTT CASRDNNEKLFF
- TRBJ2-1 - 14 TRBV29-1 TGCAGCGTTGCTTGGTGGAGCTCCTACAATGAGCAGTTCTTC CSVAWWSSYNEQFF
few TRBJ2-1 - 12 TRBV3-1 TGTGCCAGCAGCCAGACGGAGAATGAGCAGTTCTTC CASSQTENEQFF
- TRBJ1-1 TRBD1 14 TRBV18 TGTGCCAGCTCACCGCCGGGACAGCTGAAGCTTGCTTTCTTT CASSPPGQLKLAFF
few TRBJ1-2 TRBD1 13 TRBV11-2 TGTGCCAGCAGCTTCCAGGGGGCAGGTGGCTACACCTTC CASSFQGAGGYTF
many TRBJ2-5 - 18 TRBV7-9 TGTGCCAGCAGCCTGCTTGGGGGGATAGCGGACGGACAAGAGACCCAGTACTTC CASSLLGGIADGQETQYF
many TRBJ2-2 - 14 TRBV7-2 TGTGCCAGCAGCTTAGGCAGACACACCGGGGAGCTGTTTTTT CASSLGRHTGELFF
many TRBJ1-5 TRBD1 13 TRBV16 TGTGCCAGCAGTACGGACAGGGAACAGCCCCAGCATTTT CASSTDREQPQHF
few TRBJ1-1 - 12 TRBV2 TGTGCCACGCAGACAGTAAACACTGAAGCTTTCTTT CATQTVNTEAFF
few TRBJ2-6 - 14 TRBV20-1 TGCAGTGCTAGTTTGACTACTGGGGCCAACGTCCTGACTTTC CSASLTTGANVLTF
many TRBJ1-1 TRBD1 15 TRBV7-9 TGTGCCAGCAGCATAACCCCGACAGGGCGGACTGAAGCTTTCTTT CASSITPTGRTEAFF
many TRBJ2-1 - 15 TRBV11-3 TGTGCCAGCAGCTTAGGTGCATTGGGGCCCCTCAAGCAGTTCTTC CASSLGALGPLKQFF
many TRBJ2-3 TRBD2 13 TRBV6-4 TGTGCCAGCAGTGCGGATAGCGGGATAACGCAGTATTTT CASSADSGITQYF
medium-sized TRBJ2-1 - 11 TRBV24-1 TGTGCCACCAGTGAAGATAGTGAGCAGTTCTTC CATSEDSEQFF
- TRBJ1-2 - 13 TRBV19 TGTGCCAGTAGTATGAGGGGGTTTCATGGCTACACCTTC CASSMRGFHGYTF
many TRBJ1-1 - 11 TRBV12-3/TRBV12-4 TGTGCCAGCACAATACAGGGTGAGGCTTTCTTT CASTIQGEAFF
- TRBJ2-3 TRBD2 16 TRBV12-5 TGTGCTAGTGGTTTGGGACTTAGCGGGTCCACAGATACGCAGTATTTT CASGLGLSGSTDTQYF
many TRBJ2-5 TRBD2 14 TRBV3-1 TGTGCCAGCAGCTTACCCGGGACTAGCGAGACCCAGTACTTC CASSLPGTSETQYF
- TRBJ2-7 TRBD2 14 TRBV5-6 TGTGCCAGCAGCCAGGGACTAGAATTCTACGAGCAGTACTTC CASSQGLEFYEQYF
many TRBJ2-1 TRBD1 18 TRBV6-6 TGTGCCAGCAGTTACTCCAGGACAGGGGGAATCTCCTACAATGAGCAGTTCTTC CASSYSRTGGISYNEQFF
many TRBJ2-1 TRBD2 15 TRBV5-6 TGTGCCAGCAGCCCCAACGGACTAGCGGGAGGCGAGCAGTTCTTC CASSPNGLAGGEQFF
many TRBJ2-3 - 14 TRBV3-1 TGTGCCAGCAGCCCCCTGCGGGCGTCAGATACGCAGTATTTT CASSPLRASDTQYF
few TRBJ2-7 - 13 TRBV5-6 TGTGCCAGCAGCTTGGGGGGGCCCTACGAGCAGTACTTC CASSLGGPYEQYF
many TRBJ2-3 - 17 TRBV7-9 TGTGCCAGCAGCCGTATCGGACAGCCGCAAGCCAGAGGTACGCAGTATTTT CASSRIGQPQARGTQYF
many TRBJ1-2 TRBD1 13 TRBV29-1 TGCAGCGTTACAACAGGGGGCTCGTATGGCTACACCTTC CSVTTGGSYGYTF
many TRBJ1-3 - 16 TRBV6-1 TGTGCCAGCAGTGTTTCGCACAGGAGCTCTGGAAACACCATATATTTT CASSVSHRSSGNTIYF
many TRBJ2-3 TRBD2 16 TRBV9 TGTGCCAGCAGCGTAGGACTAGCGGGAGTAATAGATACGCAGTATTTT CASSVGLAGVIDTQYF
- TRBJ1-5 - 14 TRBV2 TGTGCCGGGTCGACAGGAGCCCAACCTTGGCCCCAGCATTTT CAGSTGAQPWPQHF
- TRBJ2-5 TRBD2 15 TRBV19 TGTGCCAGTAGTATGGCTAGCGGGCACCAAGAGACCCAGTACTTC CASSMASGHQETQYF
many TRBJ2-3 - 11 TRBV24-1 TGTGCCACCCAAAGGGGAGATACGCAGTATTTT CATQRGDTQYF
- TRBJ1-5 - 12 TRBV3-1 TGTGCCAGCAGCCAAGGGGAACAGCCCCAGCATTTT CASSQGEQPQHF
- TRBJ2-7 TRBD2 15 TRBV2 TGTGCCAGCAGCAGACTAGCGGGAGAAGTCGGCGAGCAGTACTTC CASSRLAGEVGEQYF
few TRBJ1-6 - 14 TRBV6-5 TGTGCCACCCGGATCGGACGGACTAATTCACCCCTCCACTTT CATRIGRTNSPLHF
many TRBJ2-1 TRBD2 16 TRBV5-1 TGCGCCAGCAGCCCGTCGAAAGCGGGAGTTAGCAATGAGCAGTTCTTC CASSPSKAGVSNEQFF
many TRBJ1-2 TRBD1 14 TRBV25-1 TGTGCCAGCCGAATGACAGGGGCCAACTATGGCTACACCTTC CASRMTGANYGYTF
many TRBJ2-5 - 14 TRBV12-3/TRBV12-4 TGTGCCAGCAGCCCCACAGGGCTCAGCGGGACCCAGTACTTC CASSPTGLSGTQYF
- TRBJ1-1 - 17 TRBV11-3 TGTGCCAGCAGCTTAGAAAGGAAGTTAGGGGGGCACACTGAAGCTTTCTTT CASSLERKLGGHTEAFF